Included here is one TCR beta chain sequence, with context. The sample originates from a study of blood T cells in healthy people across ages. A second about 7 to 11 cycle PCR used barcoded and J-beta primers. TCRdb analysed the 5' RACE reads with MiXCR anew, one entry per CDR3 protein. The table shows about 970,000 distinct CDR3 sequences, with roughly 51% occurring only once. This CDR3 region has 19 residues. The trim removed 0 bases at V and 7 bases at J, leaving 15 bases unmatched. CDR1 SGHDT and CDR2 YYEEEE come from the germline V gene. The sequence was collected from a woman aged 55-70 years in good health. The sequenced material came from blood. The chain carries TRBV5-6 and TRBJ2-1; 11 bases align to TRBD2. In DNA form, the CDR3 reads TGTGCCAGCAGCTTGGAACTATGGTCACTAGCGGGAGTCGCTAATGAGCAGTTCTTC. Its translation: CASSLELWSLAGVANEQFF.